Included here is one T cell receptor beta chain sequence, with context. Trimming removed 6 bases at V and 2 bases at J, with 15 bases between. Germline CDR1 reads MNHEY; CDR2 reads SMNVEV (reference sequence). The CDR3 is made up of 15 amino acids. Assay: immunoSEQ multiplex PCR; the TCRdb copy retains only in-frame clones and omits some. The sample has more than 200,000 clones; 88% are singletons. These data originate in a study of blood T cell repertoires in COVID-19. The overall study: The analysed material was cDNA or gDNA that came from T cells, B-cell-depleted T cells, or PBMCs.

Sequencing input: peripheral blood. The chain recombines TRBV27 with TRBJ2-3; a possible D gene is TRBD2 (5 bases). The sequence was obtained from a man in his sixties or seventies with acute or convalescent COVID-19. The CDR3, as DNA: TGTGCCAGCAGGAGCCATACGGACTTCACAGATACGCAGTATTTT. This translates into CASRSHTDFTDTQYF.